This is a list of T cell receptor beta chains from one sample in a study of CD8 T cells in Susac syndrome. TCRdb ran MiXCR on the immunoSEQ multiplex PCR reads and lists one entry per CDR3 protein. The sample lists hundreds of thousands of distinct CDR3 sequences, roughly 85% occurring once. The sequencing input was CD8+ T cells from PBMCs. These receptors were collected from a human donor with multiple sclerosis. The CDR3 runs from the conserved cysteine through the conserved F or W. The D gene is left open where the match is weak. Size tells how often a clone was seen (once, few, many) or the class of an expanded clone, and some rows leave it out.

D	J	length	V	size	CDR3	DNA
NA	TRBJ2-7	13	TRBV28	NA	CASNLEGAYEQYF	TGTGCCAGCAACTTGGAGGGGGCCTACGAGCAGTACTTC
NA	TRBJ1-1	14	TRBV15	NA	CATSRVGLNTEAFF	TGTGCCACCAGCAGAGTGGGGCTGAACACTGAAGCTTTCTTT
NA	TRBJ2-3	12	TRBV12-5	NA	CASGTQGTTQYF	TGTGCTAGTGGTACACAGGGTACAACGCAGTATTTT
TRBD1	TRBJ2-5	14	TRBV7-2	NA	CASTGTGVEETQYF	TGTGCCAGCACCGGGACAGGGGTAGAGGAGACCCAGTACTTC
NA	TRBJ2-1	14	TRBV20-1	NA	CSARGGLSYNEQFF	TGCAGTGCTAGAGGGGGGTTATCCTACAATGAGCAGTTCTTC
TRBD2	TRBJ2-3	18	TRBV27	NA	CASSLITPSGASTDTQYF	TGTGCCAGCAGTCTAATCACCCCTAGCGGGGCTAGCACAGATACGCAGTATTTT
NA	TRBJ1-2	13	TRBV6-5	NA	CASSYEPNYGYTF	TGTGCCAGCAGTTACGAACCTAACTATGGCTACACCTTC
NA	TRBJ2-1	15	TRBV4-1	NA	CASSQGGGMSNEQFF	TGCGCCAGCAGCCAAGGAGGGGGGATGTCCAATGAGCAGTTCTTC
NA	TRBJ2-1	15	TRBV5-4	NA	CASSLVVSLHNEQFF	TGTGCCAGCAGCTTGGTGGTTAGTCTGCACAATGAGCAGTTCTTC
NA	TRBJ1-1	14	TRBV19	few	CASSTGGVATEAFF	TGTGCCAGTAGTACGGGAGGGGTGGCCACTGAAGCTTTCTTT
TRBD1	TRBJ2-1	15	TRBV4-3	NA	CASSQGTGVYNEQFF	TGCGCCAGCAGCCAAGGCACAGGGGTGTACAATGAGCAGTTCTTC
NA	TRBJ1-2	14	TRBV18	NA	CASSPPGPWGGYTF	TGTGCCAGCTCACCACCTGGACCCTGGGGTGGCTACACCTTC
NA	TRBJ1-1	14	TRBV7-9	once	CASSLALGASEAFF	TGTGCCAGCAGCTTAGCGCTGGGGGCGTCTGAAGCTTTCTTT
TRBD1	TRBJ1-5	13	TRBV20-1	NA	CSASGQTNQPQHF	TGCAGTGCCTCGGGACAGACCAATCAGCCCCAGCATTTT
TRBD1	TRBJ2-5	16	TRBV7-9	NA	CASKPRFDRVRETQYF	TGTGCCAGCAAACCGCGATTTGACAGGGTACGGGAGACCCAGTACTTC
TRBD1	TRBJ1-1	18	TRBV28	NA	CASSAHRTGPNLNTEAFF	TGTGCCAGCAGTGCCCACCGGACAGGGCCGAATCTGAACACTGAAGCTTTCTTT
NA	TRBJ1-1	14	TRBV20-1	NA	CSARDLRGGTEAFF	TGCAGTGCTAGAGATCTTAGGGGGGGGACTGAAGCTTTCTTT
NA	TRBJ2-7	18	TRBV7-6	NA	CASTDLPLGSSNSYEQYF	TGTGCCAGCACCGACCTCCCCTTAGGAAGTAGCAACTCCTACGAGCAGTACTTC
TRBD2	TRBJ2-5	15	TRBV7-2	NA	CASSLEAGLAGTQYF	TGTGCCAGCAGCTTAGAAGCGGGGCTTGCAGGGACCCAGTACTTC
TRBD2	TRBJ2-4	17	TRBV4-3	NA	CASSQDEEREIKNIQYF	TGCGCCAGCAGCCAAGATGAGGAGCGGGAGATCAAAAACATTCAGTACTTC
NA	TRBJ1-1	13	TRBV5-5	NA	CASSLAGGDRAFF	TGTGCCAGCAGCTTGGCCGGCGGTGATCGGGCTTTCTTT
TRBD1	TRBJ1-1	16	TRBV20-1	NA	CSARTGQGAVRTEAFF	TGCAGTGCTAGGACCGGACAGGGGGCAGTGAGGACTGAAGCTTTCTTT
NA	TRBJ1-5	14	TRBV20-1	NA	CSAFGGEINQPQHF	TGCAGTGCGTTCGGGGGGGAAATCAATCAGCCCCAGCATTTT
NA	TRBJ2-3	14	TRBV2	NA	CASRRTEKTDTQYF	TGTGCCAGCAGGAGGACCGAAAAGACGGATACGCAGTATTTT
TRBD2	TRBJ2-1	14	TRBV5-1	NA	CASSLEGGVNEQFF	TGCGCCAGCAGCTTGGAGGGAGGGGTAAATGAGCAGTTCTTC
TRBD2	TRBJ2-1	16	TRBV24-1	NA	CATSDLAREGRYEQFF	TGTGCCACCAGTGATTTGGCGAGGGAGGGCCGGTATGAGCAGTTCTTC
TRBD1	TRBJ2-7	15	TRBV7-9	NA	CASSVGTVMLYEQYF	TGTGCCAGCAGTGTAGGGACAGTGATGCTCTACGAGCAGTACTTC
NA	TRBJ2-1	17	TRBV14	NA	CASSQDEVAWSYNEQFF	TGTGCCAGCAGCCAAGATGAGGTAGCTTGGTCCTACAATGAGCAGTTCTTC
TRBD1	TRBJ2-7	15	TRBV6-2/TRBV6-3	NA	CASSSPGQGSYEQYF	TGTGCCAGCAGTTCCCCCGGACAGGGATCCTACGAGCAGTACTTC
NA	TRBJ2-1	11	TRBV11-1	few	CASNDYNEQFF	TGTGCCAGCAACGACTATAATGAGCAGTTCTTC
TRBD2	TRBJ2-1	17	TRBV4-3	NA	CASSQDPPLAGLKEQFF	TGCGCCAGCAGCCAAGACCCCCCACTAGCGGGACTTAAGGAGCAGTTCTTC
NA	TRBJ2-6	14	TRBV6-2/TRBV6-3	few	CASSYPRELNVLTF	TGTGCCAGCAGTTATCCTCGGGAGCTCAACGTCCTGACTTTC
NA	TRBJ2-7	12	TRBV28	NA	CASSRAAYEQYF	TGTGCCAGCAGCCGCGCCGCCTACGAGCAGTACTTC
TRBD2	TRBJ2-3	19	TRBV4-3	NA	CASSQDVTMGLAVRDTQYF	TGCGCCAGCAGCCAAGACGTAACAATGGGACTAGCGGTGCGAGATACGCAGTATTTT
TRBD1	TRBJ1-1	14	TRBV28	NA	CASSPGQGIPEAFF	TGTGCCAGCAGCCCCGGACAGGGGATACCTGAAGCTTTCTTT
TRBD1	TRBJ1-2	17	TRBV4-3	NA	CASSFTGTGEVFYGYTF	TGCGCCAGCAGTTTCACCGGGACAGGGGAAGTGTTCTATGGCTACACCTTC
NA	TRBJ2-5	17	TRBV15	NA	CATSTNVMSRGDETQYF	TGTGCCACCAGCACGAACGTCATGTCGCGAGGGGACGAGACCCAGTACTTC
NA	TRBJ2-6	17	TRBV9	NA	CASSPGRGTTGANVLTF	TGTGCCAGCAGCCCGGGGAGGGGGACAACTGGGGCCAACGTCCTGACTTTC
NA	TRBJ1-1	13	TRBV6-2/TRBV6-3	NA	CASSYYGRGDGFF	TGTGCCAGCAGTTACTACGGCAGAGGCGATGGGTTCTTT
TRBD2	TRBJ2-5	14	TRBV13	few	CASSLRGGGETQYF	TGTGCCAGCAGCTTACGTGGGGGAGGGGAGACCCAGTACTTC
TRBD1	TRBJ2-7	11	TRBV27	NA	CASSFGQDKYF	TGTGCCAGCAGTTTCGGACAGGATAAGTACTTC
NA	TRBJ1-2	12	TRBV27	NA	CASSLGGEGYTF	TGTGCCAGCAGTTTAGGGGGCGAGGGCTACACCTTC
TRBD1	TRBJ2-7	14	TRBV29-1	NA	CSVSGQGMTYEQYF	TGCAGCGTTTCCGGACAGGGGATGACCTACGAGCAGTACTTC
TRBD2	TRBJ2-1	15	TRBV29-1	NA	CSVEDGTNAANEQFF	TGCAGCGTTGAGGACGGGACTAACGCCGCCAATGAGCAGTTCTTC
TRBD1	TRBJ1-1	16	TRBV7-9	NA	CASSYGNTGGNTEAFF	TGTGCCAGCAGCTATGGCAACACAGGGGGGAACACTGAAGCTTTCTTT
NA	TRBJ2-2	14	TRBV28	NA	CASTKRVGTGELFF	TGTGCCAGCACGAAGCGGGTAGGGACCGGGGAGCTGTTTTTT
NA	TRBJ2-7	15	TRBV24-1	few	CATSDGTLGSYEQYF	TGTGCCACCAGTGATGGGACCCTAGGCTCCTACGAGCAGTACTTC
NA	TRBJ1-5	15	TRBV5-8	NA	CASSLNTASNQPQHF	TGTGCCAGCAGCTTGAACACGGCGAGCAATCAGCCCCAGCATTTT
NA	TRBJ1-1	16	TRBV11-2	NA	CASSLVLPGRNTEAFF	TGTGCCAGCAGCTTGGTGCTCCCAGGTAGGAACACTGAAGCTTTCTTT
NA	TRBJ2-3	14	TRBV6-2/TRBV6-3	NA	CASSPRTFTDTQYF	TGTGCCAGCAGTCCGCGGACATTCACAGATACGCAGTATTTT
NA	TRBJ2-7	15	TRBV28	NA	CASSYRQALSYEQYF	TGTGCCAGCAGCTACAGACAGGCTCTCTCCTACGAGCAGTACTTC
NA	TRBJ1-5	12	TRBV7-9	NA	CASSKGSQPQHF	TGTGCCAGCAGCAAGGGGTCCCAGCCCCAGCATTTT